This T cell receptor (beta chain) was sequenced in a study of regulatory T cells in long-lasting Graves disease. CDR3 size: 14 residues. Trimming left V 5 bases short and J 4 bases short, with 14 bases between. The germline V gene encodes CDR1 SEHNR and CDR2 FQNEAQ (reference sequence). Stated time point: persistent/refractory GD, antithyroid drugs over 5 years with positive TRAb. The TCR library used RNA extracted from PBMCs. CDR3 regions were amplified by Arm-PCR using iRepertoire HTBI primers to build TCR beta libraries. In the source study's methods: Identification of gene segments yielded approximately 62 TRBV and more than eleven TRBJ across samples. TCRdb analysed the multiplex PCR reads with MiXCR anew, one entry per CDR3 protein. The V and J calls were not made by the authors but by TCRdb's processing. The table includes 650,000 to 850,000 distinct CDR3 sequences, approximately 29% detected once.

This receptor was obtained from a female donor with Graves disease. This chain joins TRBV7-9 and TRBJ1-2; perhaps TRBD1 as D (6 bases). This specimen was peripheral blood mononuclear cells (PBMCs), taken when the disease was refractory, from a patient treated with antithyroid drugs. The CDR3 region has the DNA TGTGCCAGCAGCGTACAGGGTGAGAGCTATGGCTACACCTTC. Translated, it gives CASSVQGESYGYTF.